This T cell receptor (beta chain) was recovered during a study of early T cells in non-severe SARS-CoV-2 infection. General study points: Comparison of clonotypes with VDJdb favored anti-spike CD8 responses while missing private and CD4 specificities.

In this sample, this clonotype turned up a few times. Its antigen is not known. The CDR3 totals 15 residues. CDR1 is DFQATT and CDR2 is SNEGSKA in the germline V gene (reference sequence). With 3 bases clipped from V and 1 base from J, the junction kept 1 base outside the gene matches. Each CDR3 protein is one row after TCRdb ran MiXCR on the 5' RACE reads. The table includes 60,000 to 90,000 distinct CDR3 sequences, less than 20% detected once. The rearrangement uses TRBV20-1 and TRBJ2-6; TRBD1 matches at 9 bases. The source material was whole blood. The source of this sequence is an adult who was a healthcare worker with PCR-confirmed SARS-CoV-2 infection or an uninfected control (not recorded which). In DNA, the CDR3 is TGCAGTGCTAGGGACAGGGGTTCTGGGGCCAACGTCCTGACTTTC. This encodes CSARDRGSGANVLTF.